This T cell receptor (beta chain) originates from a study of shared clonotypes between healthy human individuals (dated by TCRdb to about 2020). Study-level background: The cohort included three men and a couple of women between 18 and 49 years of age. Each donor's leukapheresis produced roughly between roughly 0.9 and 8.9 billion PBMCs. Blood TCR repertoires of about 5 healthy adults were deeply sequenced to estimate repertoire size and the extent of clonotype sharing between individuals. To increase sequencing depth and limit assay-specific biases, TCR repertoire library preparation and sequencing were carried out by different laboratories using diverse techniques. Per donor, three plates each were used for CD4 naive and CD4 memory, two for CD8 naive, and one for CD8 memory. Results and caveats for the whole study, not just this receptor: When a handful of donors were compared, the shared fraction of clonotypes was around 5% for naive CD4, more than 3% for naive CD8, roughly 2.5% for memory CD4, and roughly 0.43% for memory CD8. Pairwise subsampling indicated that sequencing depth was expected to affect the degree of clonotype sharing among donors. The small number of donors limited the genetic and exposure-history diversity represented. Clonotypes shared by all four sorted-subset donors showed higher generation probabilities than non-shared clonotypes. Larger estimated clonotype richness was generally found for naive subsets than for memory subsets. Sampling was limited to blood, and TCR repertoires in tissue likely differ from TCR repertoires in blood. Incomplete sequencing was indicated by rarefaction of sorted-subset datasets, despite the large sequencing depth.

Remarks on this clone: Its antigen is currently not known. Base quality data are lacking; no much larger clone is found one base away.

TCR CDR3 regions were amplified from genomic DNA by multiplex PCR using the deep immunoSEQ assay. Genomic DNA extracted from each cell subset was distributed evenly over all wells of several immunoSEQ 96-well plates, and each plate served as one replicate. Each replicate PCR for sorted subsets received about 210 ng genomic DNA, equal to about 29,000 T cell genomes. The purified libraries were quantified using a Qubit 3.0 fluorometer, sized with a Bioanalyzer 2100, and then quantified again using the KAPA Library Quantification kit. Every immunoSEQ 96-well plate was sequenced on a dedicated single-read 150-cycle Illumina NextSeq 550 flow cell. As for the original processing: Because the immunoSEQ output included only junctional sequences and no quality scores, the filtering could not be the same as the filtering used for full-length reads. Sequences were annotated with PyIR, a Python wrapper for IgBLAST v1.9, and V/J genes and CDR3 were assigned using IMGT germline references. Any read was removed if the V/J assignment was weak (E-value above 1e-6), the CDR3 was missing, or the read contained stop codons, out-of-frame junctions, or ambiguous translated residues. V3J clonotypes were defined as sequences sharing an identical inferred V gene, J gene, and CDR3 amino acid sequence. The percentage overlap between two repertoires was calculated by dividing the number of shared unique clonotypes by the size of the smaller repertoire. Three approaches were used to assess repertoire richness: RTK rarefaction, the Chao1 estimator, and Recon v2.1 estimates of unobserved clonotypes. Generation probabilities for all TCRbeta clonotypes obtained by the gDNA method from several donors were computed using OLGA. The immuneACCESS repertoire file appears here via TCRdb, limited to in-frame rearrangements. These files lack a portion of the clones; in checked studies, under half of the deficit traces to unresolved V genes, and the cause of the others is not known. The V and J calls and the clone size are those of that table, but D and trimming were determined from the DNA. The sample profile shows approximately 2.5 million clones; 93% of them were found once. The leading ten clones occupy roughly 0.36% of the sample.

The donors were healthy, HIV-negative adults with no recently reported acute infections or vaccinations. Every donor was a Caucasian adult residing in Nashville, Tennessee, USA. CD4+ T cells were enriched by magnetic negative selection; naive cells were then positively selected on CD45RA, and the negative fraction formed the memory subset. After blood collection by leukapheresis, PBMCs were isolated using Ficoll-Histopaque density gradient centrifugation and then cryopreserved in the vapor phase of liquid nitrogen. Analytical flow cytometry was used to check the purity and quantity of every magnetically sorted T cell population. Genomic DNA was isolated from each sorted fraction and quantified by UV absorbance on a Nanodrop 2000c. Counted from cysteine to phenylalanine, this CDR3 has 17 amino acids. CDR3 DNA only is kept here, 51 bases in frame from base 1. After removal of 2 bases from V and 0 bases from J, the junction retains 10 bases not matched to a gene.

The receptor's source is a man aged 18 to 29 in good health. Some clones in this sample may be carry-over from other donors' samples. The chain was built from TRBV23-1 and TRBJ2-7, and 7 bases in between align with TRBD1. TRBV23-1 is designated an ORF whose function remains uncertain. The specimen sequenced was naive CD4+ T cells from PBMCs. The sample's cell subset or site, from its label and the paper: CD45RA+ positively selected. CDR3 sequence: CASSQNGTDPSSYEQYF. The DNA reads TGCGCCAGCAGTCAAAACGGGACAGATCCTTCCTCCTACGAGCAGTACTTC.